A selection of T cell receptor beta chains follows, all from one sample in a study of blood T cells in healthy people across ages. TCRdb reanalysed the 5' RACE reads using MiXCR and keeps one entry per CDR3 protein. In the table there are 1,500,000 or so distinct CDR3 sequences, almost 60% of which are singletons. Sequences were obtained from blood. These receptors came from a man younger than 30 in good health. Both conserved end residues are part of each CDR3. Each record gives: D gene, V gene, J gene, clone size, CDR3 protein, CDR3 DNA. D genes are given only for firm matches. Where a row states a size, it is once, few, many or the class of an expanded clone; other rows omit it.

D: TRBD2
V: TRBV20-1
J: TRBJ2-7
size: .
CDR3: CSARAGGRRSYEQYF
DNA: TGCAGTGCTAGAGCGGGGGGGCGCCGATCTTACGAGCAGTACTTC

D: .
V: TRBV10-3
J: TRBJ2-5
size: .
CDR3: CAISEGQGTQETQYF
DNA: TGTGCCATCAGTGAAGGTCAGGGGACCCAAGAGACCCAGTACTTC

D: TRBD1
V: TRBV14
J: TRBJ1-2
size: .
CDR3: CASSLGQGHYGYTF
DNA: TGTGCCAGCAGCCTTGGACAGGGGCACTATGGCTACACCTTC

D: TRBD1
V: TRBV11-2
J: TRBJ2-7
size: .
CDR3: CASSLDREWREQYF
DNA: TGTGCCAGCAGCCTGGACAGGGAATGGCGCGAGCAGTACTTC

D: TRBD1
V: TRBV6-2/TRBV6-3
J: TRBJ2-1
size: .
CDR3: CASSYSRLRGQFNEQFF
DNA: TGTGCCAGCAGTTACTCACGCCTCAGGGGGCAGTTCAATGAGCAGTTCTTC

D: .
V: TRBV12-3/TRBV12-4
J: TRBJ2-3
size: .
CDR3: CASSRGGEKDTQYF
DNA: TGTGCCAGCAGCCGCGGTGGGGAAAAAGATACGCAGTATTTT

D: .
V: TRBV18
J: TRBJ2-3
size: .
CDR3: CASSPPLNTDTQYF
DNA: TGTGCCAGCTCACCACCCCTTAACACAGATACGCAGTATTTT

D: .
V: TRBV9
J: TRBJ2-6
size: .
CDR3: CASSAWGRTPSGANVLTF
DNA: TGTGCCAGCAGCGCCTGGGGTAGAACCCCCTCTGGGGCCAACGTCCTGACTTTC

D: TRBD2
V: TRBV4-2
J: TRBJ2-7
size: .
CDR3: CASSQDRLAGTLIYEQYF
DNA: TGTGCCAGCAGCCAAGATAGGCTAGCGGGAACTCTAATATACGAGCAGTACTTC

D: .
V: TRBV21-1
J: TRBJ2-3
size: few
CDR3: CASSSPAGTDTDTQYF
DNA: TGTGCCAGCAGCTCTCCCGCCGGGACCGACACAGATACGCAGTATTTT

D: .
V: TRBV12-3/TRBV12-4
J: TRBJ2-7
size: .
CDR3: CASSLGQGVGQYF
DNA: TGTGCCAGCAGTTTAGGGCAGGGTGTGGGGCAGTACTTC

D: TRBD1
V: TRBV11-1
J: TRBJ2-7
size: few
CDR3: CASSLLVGTAYEQYF
DNA: TGTGCCAGCAGCTTATTGGTGGGGACAGCTTACGAGCAGTACTTC

D: TRBD2
V: TRBV20-1
J: TRBJ2-7
size: .
CDR3: CSARDRSGAYYEQYF
DNA: TGCAGTGCTAGAGATCGGAGCGGGGCGTACTACGAGCAGTACTTC

D: .
V: TRBV6-6
J: TRBJ2-1
size: few
CDR3: CASSYESSRVEQFF
DNA: TGTGCCAGCAGTTACGAGTCTAGTCGGGTTGAGCAGTTCTTC

D: .
V: TRBV6-2/TRBV6-3
J: TRBJ1-5
size: .
CDR3: CASRVGGSNQPQHF
DNA: TGTGCCAGCAGAGTAGGGGGGAGCAATCAGCCCCAGCATTTT

D: TRBD1
V: TRBV4-3
J: TRBJ1-1
size: once
CDR3: CASSQAYRGTEAFF
DNA: TGCGCCAGCAGCCAAGCCTACAGGGGGACTGAAGCTTTCTTT

D: TRBD2
V: TRBV29-1
J: TRBJ2-1
size: .
CDR3: CSVGGSSGAYNEQFF
DNA: TGCAGCGTTGGGGGGAGTAGCGGGGCCTACAATGAGCAGTTCTTC

D: .
V: TRBV5-1
J: TRBJ2-7
size: few
CDR3: CASTPGILRGYEQYF
DNA: TGCGCCAGCACCCCTGGTATCCTTAGGGGGTACGAGCAGTACTTC

D: .
V: TRBV12-3/TRBV12-4
J: TRBJ2-7
size: .
CDR3: CASNDGGAYEQYF
DNA: TGTGCCAGCAACGATGGTGGAGCCTACGAGCAGTACTTC

D: .
V: TRBV2
J: TRBJ1-2
size: .
CDR3: CASSDLGTTGGYTF
DNA: TGTGCCAGCAGTGATTTGGGGACAACGGGGGGCTACACCTTC

D: .
V: TRBV29-1
J: TRBJ2-3
size: few
CDR3: CSVEGDVSTDTQYF
DNA: TGCAGCGTTGAAGGGGACGTCAGCACAGATACGCAGTATTTT

D: .
V: TRBV12-3/TRBV12-4
J: TRBJ1-5
size: .
CDR3: CASRTGSRPQHF
DNA: TGTGCCAGCAGGACCGGCAGCAGGCCCCAGCATTTT

D: .
V: TRBV7-2
J: TRBJ2-1
size: few
CDR3: CASSRGGSSYNEQFF
DNA: TGTGCCAGCAGCCGTGGGGGGAGCTCCTACAATGAGCAGTTCTTC

D: TRBD1
V: TRBV11-2
J: TRBJ2-6
size: .
CDR3: CASSTTTGGVIVEAGANVLTF
DNA: TGTGCCAGCAGCACGACGACAGGGGGCGTAATAGTGGAGGCTGGGGCCAACGTCCTGACTTTC

D: .
V: TRBV7-8
J: TRBJ2-1
size: .
CDR3: CASSLKVVPEGGEQFF
DNA: TGTGCCAGCAGCTTAAAGGTCGTCCCCGAAGGAGGTGAGCAGTTCTTC

D: TRBD1
V: TRBV5-1
J: TRBJ2-7
size: .
CDR3: CASSTGQRNEQYF
DNA: TGCGCCAGCAGCACGGGACAGCGGAACGAGCAGTACTTC

D: TRBD2
V: TRBV7-2
J: TRBJ2-1
size: .
CDR3: CASSPRLAGGSEQFF
DNA: TGTGCCAGCAGCCCCAGACTAGCGGGGGGGAGTGAGCAGTTCTTC

D: TRBD1
V: TRBV4-1
J: TRBJ1-1
size: .
CDR3: CASSLGQGGGNTEAFF
DNA: TGCGCCAGCAGCCTAGGACAGGGAGGAGGAAACACTGAAGCTTTCTTT

D: TRBD1
V: TRBV30
J: TRBJ1-1
size: .
CDR3: CAWSAGTGNTEAFF
DNA: TGTGCCTGGAGTGCCGGGACAGGCAACACTGAAGCTTTCTTT

D: .
V: TRBV5-1
J: TRBJ2-6
size: .
CDR3: CASTRDQSGANVLTF
DNA: TGCGCCAGCACCAGAGACCAATCTGGGGCCAACGTCCTGACTTTC

D: .
V: TRBV6-2/TRBV6-3
J: TRBJ2-1
size: few
CDR3: CASGRGATYNEQFF
DNA: TGTGCCAGCGGTCGGGGGGCAACCTACAATGAGCAGTTCTTC

D: .
V: TRBV15
J: TRBJ2-1
size: few
CDR3: CATSRDYEWSYNEQFF
DNA: TGTGCCACCAGCAGAGATTACGAGTGGTCCTACAATGAGCAGTTCTTC

D: .
V: TRBV20-1
J: TRBJ2-7
size: .
CDR3: CSAAPGGWDNEQYF
DNA: TGCAGTGCAGCCCCAGGGGGGTGGGACAATGAGCAGTACTTC

D: .
V: TRBV7-2
J: TRBJ2-7
size: .
CDR3: CASSLAIPSQEAQYF
DNA: TGTGCCAGCAGCTTAGCGATCCCCAGCCAAGAGGCCCAGTACTTC

D: TRBD1
V: TRBV20-1
J: TRBJ2-7
size: once
CDR3: CSAVTGGPYEQYF
DNA: TGCAGTGCGGTTACAGGGGGACCCTACGAGCAGTACTTC

D: .
V: TRBV15
J: TRBJ1-6
size: .
CDR3: CATNRVISLGRGIGNSPLHF
DNA: TGTGCCACCAACAGAGTAATCTCTCTTGGAAGGGGGATTGGTAATTCACCCCTCCACTTT

D: TRBD2
V: TRBV5-8
J: TRBJ2-2
size: .
CDR3: CASSLVGGSANTGELFF
DNA: TGTGCCAGCAGCTTGGTCGGGGGGTCCGCGAACACCGGGGAGCTGTTTTTT

D: .
V: TRBV20-1
J: TRBJ2-1
size: few
CDR3: CSATDMGFLDEQFF
DNA: TGCAGTGCTACTGATATGGGATTCCTCGATGAGCAGTTCTTC

D: TRBD2
V: TRBV20-1
J: TRBJ2-3
size: few
CDR3: CSAFKPGLASSTDTQYF
DNA: TGCAGTGCGTTTAAGCCGGGACTAGCGTCTAGCACAGATACGCAGTATTTT

D: .
V: TRBV20-1
J: TRBJ2-5
size: .
CDR3: CSARDPTSPRETQYF
DNA: TGCAGTGCTAGAGATCCAACTAGCCCTAGGGAGACCCAGTACTTC

D: .
V: TRBV4-3
J: TRBJ2-3
size: many
CDR3: CASSQEGGGGLSTDTQYF
DNA: TGCGCCAGCAGCCAAGAAGGTGGCGGGGGCCTAAGCACAGATACGCAGTATTTT

D: .
V: TRBV4-1
J: TRBJ2-5
size: .
CDR3: CASSQVNLQETQYF
DNA: TGCGCCAGCAGCCAAGTTAATCTCCAAGAGACCCAGTACTTC

D: .
V: TRBV28
J: TRBJ2-5
size: .
CDR3: CASSLGAVGDETQYF
DNA: TGTGCCAGCAGTTTAGGAGCAGTGGGGGATGAGACCCAGTACTTC

D: TRBD1
V: TRBV27
J: TRBJ1-1
size: once
CDR3: CASSLQGAGNTEAFF
DNA: TGTGCCAGCAGTTTACAGGGGGCAGGGAACACTGAAGCTTTCTTT

D: .
V: TRBV7-2
J: TRBJ1-5
size: .
CDR3: CASSSREGQPQHF
DNA: TGTGCCAGCAGCTCCCGGGAGGGTCAGCCCCAGCATTTT

D: .
V: TRBV7-2
J: TRBJ2-5
size: .
CDR3: CASSYNRAIQETQYF
DNA: TGTGCCAGCAGCTACAACAGAGCAATTCAAGAGACCCAGTACTTC

D: .
V: TRBV4-1
J: TRBJ2-1
size: .
CDR3: CASSLTGTDDEQFF
DNA: TGCGCCAGCAGCCTCACCGGGACGGACGATGAGCAGTTCTTC